This entry describes one T cell receptor beta chain. Its antigen remains unidentified. Base quality data are lacking; no much larger clone is found one base away. The data were taken from a study of blood T cell repertoires in COVID-19 (dated by TCRdb to the early 2020s). The study in broad terms: Samples from collaborators originated in the United States, Italy and Spain and spanned both the acute and convalescent phases of COVID-19. Subjects who had been exposed to COVID-19, were actively infected with it, or had recovered from it provided the deeply sampled blood TCRbeta repertoires that made up the dataset. Where available, HLA class I and class II types were obtained from metadata supplied by the sample provider rather than from assay-based typing. The repertoires were released in a freely available public database intended as a resource for research on the immune response to SARS-CoV-2. The material from the prospective study consisted of cDNA or gDNA derived from T cells, B-cell-depleted T cells, or PBMCs. Samples were obtained from the ongoing ImmuneRACE study (first 160 participants) and from about 1,300 subjects provided by 6 global collaborators. Nearly every sample came with metadata listing a de-identified subject ID, COVID-19 status, age in years and sex.

Collaborating institutions collected whole blood in K2EDTA tubes following their own protocols. Collaborator samples were shipped for TCRbeta analysis as frozen whole blood, isolated PBMCs, or DNA extracted from either sample type. Ends trimmed: V by 2 bases, J by 10 bases; bases unmatched to a gene: 13. The CDR1 and CDR2 encoded by the germline V gene are SGDLS and YYNGEE. The CDR3 covers 15 residues, taking in both the cysteine and the phenylalanine. Left in the record is the CDR3 DNA by itself, 45 bases read in frame from the first base. What the research found in general, with its limitations: Clinical and demographic metadata were provided uncurated, with the amount varying by source and participant.

TCRbeta CDR3 regions were amplified from genomic DNA by means of the immunoSEQ Assay, a bias-controlled multiplex PCR. The published analysis was carried out like this. Nucleated cell counts per sample were estimated from amplification of reference gene primers within the assay. To quantify the absolute abundance of each unique TCRbeta CDR3 rearrangement, sequence reads were collapsed and filtered. For each sample, productive Simpson clonality was calculated as the square root of Simpson's diversity index across productive rearrangements. TCRdb provides this immuneACCESS table in a form limited to in-frame rearrangements. Some clones are lacking; in checked studies, under half of them reflect an unresolved V gene, and why the rest are absent is not known. That table gives V, J and clone size, and the DNA gave D and trimming. Within this sample are more than 100,000 clones, with around 84% of them counted one time only. Around 13% of the sample comes from the top ten.

This clonotype was sampled from a human donor in a cohort sampled during active COVID-19. Sequences were obtained from peripheral blood. Here the chain combines TRBV9 and TRBJ1-1, with 8 central nucleotides matching TRBD1. The CDR3 reads as follows: CASSVSPDRGLGAFF. The nucleotide sequence is given as TGTGCCAGCAGCGTTAGCCCCGACAGGGGCCTAGGAGCTTTCTTT.